These 28 T cell receptor beta chains were all obtained from the same sample, sequenced in a study of blood T cell repertoires in COVID-19. The method was immunoSEQ multiplex PCR; TCRdb's version includes in-frame clones alone and lacks a portion of them. The sample holds about 410,000 clones, 80% to 90% seen once. Sequencing was performed on peripheral blood. The receptors here all came from a woman aged 25 to 39 with active or convalescent COVID-19.

This chain's CDR3 is CASSSTVQWTSPGEQFF. Written as DNA, the CDR3 is TGTGCCAGCAGCTCAACGGTCCAGTGGACTAGTCCGGGTGAGCAGTTCTTC. The rearrangement uses TRBV7-9 and TRBJ2-1, with TRBD2 identical over 7 bases. V trimming: 4 bases; J trimming: 9 bases; junction bases outside the gene matches: 18. Germline CDR1 SEHNR, CDR2 FQNEAQ (reference sequence). The CDR3 is 17 residues long.

A single count supports this clone. The CDR3 sequence is CASSTGTGTRFEQYF. The CDR3 nucleotides read TGTGCCAGCAGTACCGGGACTGGTACCCGTTTCGAGCAGTACTTC. This rearrangement joins TRBV6-5 to TRBJ2-7; perhaps TRBD2 as D (6 bases). V was shortened by 5 bases and J by 6 bases, with 20 bases between the two germline ends. Germline V lookup: CDR1 MNHEY, CDR2 SVGAGI. The CDR3 is 15 residues long.

The chain combines TRBV6-1 with TRBJ2-4, with a weak D call TRBD2 (6 bases). V was trimmed by 0 bases and J by 13 bases, leaving 16 bases between them. The CDR3 sequence is 14 residues long. Germline assignment: CDR1 MNHNS and CDR2 SASEGT. For the CDR3, the DNA is TGTGCCAGCAGTGAAGCGATAAGGGACTCATCCCAGTACTTC. It translates to CASSEAIRDSSQYF.

The gene calls are TRBV9 and TRBJ1-2; D might be TRBD1 (5 bases). The germline V and J ends were trimmed by 1 base and 1 base, with 11 bases remaining between them. The germline gives CDR1 SGDLS, CDR2 YYNGEE. CDR3 length equals 15 residues. This chain's CDR3 is CASSVSTDSNYGYTF. The CDR3 region has the DNA TGTGCCAGCAGCGTATCCACAGACAGTAACTATGGCTACACCTTC.

The chain carries TRBV6-2 or TRBV6-3 and TRBJ2-7, with 7 bases matching TRBD1. The germline V gene encodes CDR1 MNHEY and CDR2 SVGEGT. The junction had 10 bases not matched to a gene; V was cut back by 0 bases and J by 5 bases. The CDR3 spans 16 residues. The CDR3 here is CASSYSPDRDRDEQYF. In nucleotides, the CDR3 is TGTGCCAGCAGTTACTCGCCCGACAGGGATCGAGACGAGCAGTACTTC.

V and J are TRBV7-8 and TRBJ1-1, with D unclear. Germline lookup yields CDR1 SGHVS and CDR2 FQNEAQ. CDR3 length: 13 amino acids. V lost 2 bases, J lost 1 base, and 5 bases lay in between. DNA of the CDR3: TGTGCCAGCAGCTTAACGGGGAACACTGAAGCTTTCTTT. As protein: CASSLTGNTEAFF.

The V call is TRBV7-6, the J call TRBJ1-6; D gene uncertain. Germline assignment: CDR1 SGHVS and CDR2 FNYEAQ. The CDR3 totals 14 residues. Trimming pared 5 bases from V and 11 bases from J, leaving 16 bases between. The DNA of the CDR3 is TGTGCCAGCAGCCCCGACGGAGGGAGGACACCCCTCCACTTT. Its protein is CASSPDGGRTPLHF.

The chain employs TRBV25-1 and TRBJ2-3; TRBD2 matches 14 bases. The junction had 2 bases not matched to a gene; V was cut back by 3 bases and J by 3 bases. CDR1 and CDR2 from the germline V gene are MGHDK and SYGVNS. The CDR3 sequence is 16 residues long. The CDR3 region has the DNA TGTGCCAGCAGTGAGACTAGCGGGGGGGTGACAGATACGCAGTATTTT. As protein: CASSETSGGVTDTQYF.

This chain connects TRBV18 to TRBJ2-1; no definite D call. V dropped 3 bases and J dropped 2 bases, with 5 bases sitting between them. This CDR3 has 13 residues. Germline V gene sequence: CDR1 KGHSH, CDR2 LQKENI. CDR3 residues: CASSPIAYNEQFF. The CDR3 DNA is TGTGCCAGCTCACCCATAGCCTACAATGAGCAGTTCTTC.

This sequence joins TRBV5-1 and TRBJ2-5; maybe TRBD2 (5 bases). This CDR3 region has 15 residues. Trimming pared 7 bases from V and 2 bases from J, leaving 18 bases between. Germline CDR1 is SGHRS and CDR2 is YFSETQ. This CDR3 reads CASRNTPGIQETQYF. The CDR3, as DNA: TGCGCCAGCCGCAACACCCCGGGGATACAAGAGACCCAGTACTTC.

The chain has TRBV5-1 and TRBJ1-4; D may be TRBD1 (5 bases). The germline gives CDR1 SGHRS, CDR2 YFSETQ. The CDR3 loop spans 15 amino acids. The germline V and J ends were trimmed by 0 bases and 6 bases, with 12 bases remaining between them. This CDR3 reads CASSLDRGLYEKLFF. CDR3 nucleotide sequence: TGCGCCAGCAGCTTGGATCGGGGGTTGTATGAAAAACTGTTTTTT.

This clone occurred once. The J gene is TRBJ2-7, the V gene TRBV27, with D unresolved. The CDR3 contains 13 residues. V was trimmed by 5 bases and J by 3 bases, leaving 11 bases between them. CDR1 MNHEY and CDR2 SMNVEV come from the germline V gene (reference sequence). CDR3 bases: TGTGCCAGCAGTCAAAAGACAAGCTACGAGCAGTACTTC. Its protein product is CASSQKTSYEQYF.

This clone was seen a single time. The chain couples TRBV12-3 or TRBV12-4 to TRBJ1-2; no clear D gene. The CDR3 has 13 residues. Trimming removed 6 bases at V and 6 bases at J, with 14 bases between. CDR3 coding DNA: TGTGCCAGCAGCTTCGCGGGGTACAATGGCTACACCTTC. Protein sequence: CASSFAGYNGYTF.

Remarks on this clone: Other DNA sequences in the same sample also yield this CDR3. The chain couples TRBV20-1 to TRBJ1-2, with D perhaps matching TRBD1 (5 bases). The CDR3 consists of 11 residues. The V gene lost 4 bases and the J gene lost 6 bases, with 9 bases spanning the gap. Looked up from germline, CDR1 is DFQATT and CDR2 is SNEGSKA (reference sequence). The CDR3 bases are TGCAGTGCTACTGGGGGGGATGGCTACACCTTC. Its protein product is CSATGGDGYTF.

V and J are TRBV21-1 and TRBJ1-5; the tabulated D call, TRBD1, remains unverified against the DNA. TRBV21-1 corresponds to a pseudogene. The CDR3 covers 17 residues. CDR3 nucleotide sequence: TGTGCCAGCAGCAAAGCGACGACAGGGATCGAATATCAGCCCCAGCATTTT. It specifies CASSKATTGIEYQPQHF.

V usage is TRBV6-4 and J usage is TRBJ1-5, with no clear D. Germline loops: CDR1 MRHNA, CDR2 SNTAGT. Trimming took off 3 bases at V and 5 bases at J, with 5 bases between the two ends. This CDR3 contains 12 residues. The CDR3 loop is CASSESYQPQHF. CDR3 DNA: TGTGCCAGCAGTGAGAGTTATCAGCCCCAGCATTTT.

J is TRBJ1-1 and V is TRBV18; D gene uncertain. The CDR3 is made up of 14 amino acids. CDR1 and CDR2 (germline): KGHSH, LQKENI. Trimming pared 2 bases from V and 2 bases from J, leaving 9 bases between. CDR3 in DNA: TGTGCCAGCTCACCATCAGAACAAAACACTGAAGCTTTCTTT. Translation: CASSPSEQNTEAFF.

The chain is built from TRBV7-2 and TRBJ2-7; TRBD1 matches at 7 bases. The junction had 15 bases not matched to a gene; V was cut back by 4 bases and J by 0 bases. This CDR3 spans 18 amino acids. The V gene's germline CDR1 is SGHTA and CDR2 FQGNSA. The DNA for the CDR3 is TGTGCCAGCAGCTGGGGACCCGCGACAGGGCATGTCTCCTACGAGCAGTACTTC. Translated, it gives CASSWGPATGHVSYEQYF. Full variable domain (remainder filled in from reference TRBV7-2 and TRBJ2-7): GAGVSQSPSNKVTEKGKDVELRCDPISGHTALYWYRQSLGQGLEFLIYFQGNSAPDKSGLPSDRFSAERTGGSVSTLTIQRTQQEDSAVYLCASSWGPATGHVSYEQYFGPGTRLTVT.

This rearrangement joins TRBV2 to TRBJ1-2; D unclear. Trimming stripped 8 bases from V and 8 bases from J, with 21 bases between. The CDR3 length is 14 residues. The germline gives CDR1 SNHLY, CDR2 FYNNEI. The CDR3 nucleotides are TGTGCCAGCTCAATCGGGGTTACGACCTGGGGCTACACCTTC. Protein product: CASSIGVTTWGYTF.

The V and J genes are TRBV5-6 and TRBJ1-3; 8 bases are shared with TRBD1. In germline, CDR1 is SGHDT, CDR2 YYEEEE. With V trimmed by 1 base and J by 4 bases, 10 bases remained unmatched. The CDR3 extends over 17 amino acids. CDR3 in DNA: TGTGCCAGCAGCTTGCGGGGACAGGAGCTAACGGGAAACACCATATATTTT. Protein: CASSLRGQELTGNTIYF.

This chain links TRBV7-2 with TRBJ2-1; D is perhaps TRBD1 (5 bases). V lost 3 bases, J lost 8 bases, and 11 bases lay in between. CDR1 and CDR2 (germline): SGHTA, FQGNSA. The CDR3 loop spans 13 amino acids. CDR3 sequence (DNA): TGTGCCAGCAGCTTCCGTGGGGCCGATGAGCAGTTCTTC. Encoded protein: CASSFRGADEQFF.

This chain uses TRBV25-1 with TRBJ1-1, with 8 bases fitting TRBD1. This CDR3 is built from 14 residues. Losses at the gene ends were 3 bases for V and 4 bases for J; bases not matched to a gene: 4. The germline gives CDR1 MGHDK, CDR2 SYGVNS. The CDR3 loop reads CASSDGQGSTEAFF. In DNA, the CDR3 is TGTGCCAGCAGTGACGGACAGGGCAGCACTGAAGCTTTCTTT.

The V and J genes are TRBV29-1 and TRBJ2-3; TRBD1 is a possible D gene (6 bases). The germline CDR1 and CDR2 sequences are SQVTM and ANQGSEA. The CDR3 spans 18 residues. The V end was cut by 5 bases, the J end by 4 bases, with 28 bases between. CDR3 coding DNA: TGCAGCGTTAGGGGCAGGGGAGACAGTTTCTTGGCAGCAGATACGCAGTATTTT. Translation gives CSVRGRGDSFLAADTQYF.

The genes are TRBV18 and TRBJ2-2; D call uncertain. The CDR3 consists of 15 residues. V was cut by 0 bases and J by 5 bases, with 10 bases left in between. Germline CDR1 KGHSH, CDR2 LQKENI. CDR3 residues: CASSPPFTHTGELFF. The CDR3 bases are TGTGCCAGCTCACCACCGTTTACTCATACCGGGGAGCTGTTTTTT.

The chain couples TRBV29-1 to TRBJ2-1, with TRBD2 matching 12 bases. The CDR3 consists of 13 residues. V lost 4 bases to trimming and J lost 10 bases; unmatched junction nucleotides: 5. The germline gives CDR1 SQVTM, CDR2 ANQGSEA. The CDR3 sequence is CSVGLAGAREQFF. CDR3 sequence (DNA): TGCAGCGTTGGACTAGCGGGAGCTCGAGAGCAGTTCTTC.

The rearrangement links TRBV3-1 (or the pseudogene TRBV3-2) to TRBJ2-4; 8 positions match TRBD1. This CDR3 comprises 15 residues. After removal of 3 bases from V and 6 bases from J, the junction contained 7 bases not matched to a gene. Germline V CDR1 and CDR2: LGHDT, YNNKEL (reference sequence). In nucleotides, the CDR3 is TGTGCCAGCAGCCAGGCAGGGGGCTTGGCAAACATTCAGTACTTC. This codes for CASSQAGGLANIQYF.

The rearrangement uses TRBV3-1 (or the pseudogene TRBV3-2) and TRBJ1-6; 7 bases line up with TRBD1. The J segment lost 7 bases and the V segment lost 5 bases, leaving 5 bases of the junction unmatched. Per germline, CDR1 LGHDT and CDR2 YNNKEL (reference sequence). The CDR3 is made up of 14 amino acids. DNA of the CDR3: TGTGCCAGCAGCGGCGGACAGGCGAATTCACCCCTCCACTTT. Amino acid sequence: CASSGGQANSPLHF.

The chain links TRBV5-6 to TRBJ1-6; D is ambiguous. The V gene's germline CDR1 is SGHDT and CDR2 YYEEEE. This CDR3 has 15 residues. V was pared by 4 bases and J by 5 bases, with 13 bases between. The CDR3 here is CASSDQRTDNSPLHF. The CDR3 nucleotides are TGTGCCAGCAGCGACCAAAGGACTGATAATTCACCCCTCCACTTT.